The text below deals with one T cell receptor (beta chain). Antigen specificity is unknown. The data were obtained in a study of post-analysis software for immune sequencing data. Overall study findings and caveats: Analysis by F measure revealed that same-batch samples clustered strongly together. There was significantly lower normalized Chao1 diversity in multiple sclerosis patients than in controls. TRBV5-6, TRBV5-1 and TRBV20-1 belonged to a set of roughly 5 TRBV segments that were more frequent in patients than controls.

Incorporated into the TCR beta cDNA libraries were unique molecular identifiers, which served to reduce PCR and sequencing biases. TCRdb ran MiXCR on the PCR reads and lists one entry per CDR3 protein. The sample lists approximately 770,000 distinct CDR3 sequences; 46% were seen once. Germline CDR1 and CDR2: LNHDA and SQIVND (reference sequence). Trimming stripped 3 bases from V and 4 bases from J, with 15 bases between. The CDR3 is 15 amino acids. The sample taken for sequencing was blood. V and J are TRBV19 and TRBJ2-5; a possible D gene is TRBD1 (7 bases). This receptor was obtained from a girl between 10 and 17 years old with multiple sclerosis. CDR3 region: CASSIGQGGSETQYF. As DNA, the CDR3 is TGTGCCAGTAGTATCGGCCAGGGGGGATCAGAGACCCAGTACTTC. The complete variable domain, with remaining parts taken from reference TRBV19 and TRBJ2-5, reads DGGITQSPKYLFRKEGQNVTLSCEQNLNHDAMYWYRQDPGQGLRLIYYSQIVNDFQKGDIAEGYSVSREKKESFPLTVTSAQKNPTAFYLCASSIGQGGSETQYFGPGTRLLVL.